These 22 T cell receptor beta chains came from one sample sequenced in a study of T cells expressing NK-cell markers (dated by TCRdb to 2019 to 2021). The library was obtained by 5' RACE. The sequencing machine was an Illumina HiSeq 2000. TCRdb reprocessed the reads, and each CDR3 protein sequence is entered once, without DNA. For this sample, the table gives some 410,000 distinct CDR3 sequences. The biggest ten clones account for 6% to 8% of the sample. What was sequenced was blood T cells: a sorted CD56 or NKG2C T cell subset, CD4+ or CD8+ T cells, or bulk PBMC T cells (not recorded which). The receptors come from a woman between 18 and 75 years old in good health.

The chain couples TRBV19 to TRBJ2-3; TCRdb indicates TRBD1, and absent DNA this call remains unverified. This CDR3 spans 13 amino acids. Germline loops: CDR1 LNHDA, CDR2 SQIVND (reference sequence). The CDR3 sequence: CASKDRALDTQYF.

The V call is TRBV12-3 or TRBV12-4, the J call TRBJ2-1; the D call from TCRdb, TRBD2, cannot be confirmed without DNA. This CDR3 has 14 amino acids. CDR3 protein: CASSPGLQNNEQFF.

The V gene is TRBV25-1, the J gene TRBJ1-5; the TCRdb D gene call, TRBD1, has no DNA to confirm it. The CDR3 totals 16 residues. Germline loops: CDR1 MGHDK, CDR2 SYGVNS. CDR3 residues: CASSPGSPYSNQPQHF.

The rearrangement joins TRBV10-3 to TRBJ2-7; TCRdb lists TRBD1, though no DNA is available to test this call. The CDR3 has 16 amino acids. Germline V gene data show CDR1 as ENHRY and CDR2 as SYGVKD. The CDR3 loop is CAISESAQGAPYEQYF.

The rearrangement joins TRBV15 to TRBJ1-4. The CDR3 covers 13 residues. Germline V gene lookup returns CDR1 LNHNV and CDR2 YYDKDF (reference sequence). The CDR3: CATSRDPKDRLFF.

The V call is TRBV20-1, the J call TRBJ1-4; TCRdb's D call of TRBD1 is untestable without DNA. There are 12 residues in the CDR3. Germline CDR1 DFQATT, CDR2 SNEGSKA (reference sequence). The CDR3 sequence is CSASTRAGKLFF.

The chain recombines TRBV29-1 with TRBJ2-1; TCRdb picks TRBD1, but there is no DNA to check that call. The germline V gene has CDR1 SQVTM and CDR2 ANQGSEA. The CDR3 spans 14 residues. CDR3: CSAYRDRGRYEQFF.

The CDR3 loop is CASSVGTTGNEQFF. The rearrangement joins TRBV18 to TRBJ2-1; TCRdb calls TRBD1, which cannot be checked without DNA. Germline V gene lookup returns CDR1 KGHSH and CDR2 LQKENI. The CDR3 consists of 14 residues.

The CDR3 loop is CASSPSWDGPFPLHF. The chain joins TRBV11-2 to TRBJ1-6. This CDR3 region has 15 residues. CDR1 SGHAT and CDR2 FQNNGV come from the germline V gene.

This chain links TRBV12-3 or TRBV12-4 with TRBJ1-4; lacking DNA, the TRBD1 call made by TCRdb goes unchecked. This CDR3 comprises 14 residues. This chain's CDR3 is CASRMTGGVEKLFF.

The chain employs TRBV28 and TRBJ1-5; the TCRdb D gene call, TRBD1, has no DNA to confirm it. Looked up from germline, CDR1 is MDHEN and CDR2 is SYDVKM. The CDR3 sequence is 12 residues long. CDR3 protein: CASTVGGQPQHF.

The chain joins TRBV14 to TRBJ2-4; TCRdb designates TRBD1, a call that cannot be tested without DNA. The CDR3 runs 14 residues. Germline values: CDR1 SGHDN, CDR2 FVKESK. The CDR3: CASGDSFRLDIQYF.

This rearrangement joins TRBV5-1 to TRBJ2-1; TCRdb's assignment of TRBD2 cannot be checked, as there is no DNA. The germline gives CDR1 SGHRS, CDR2 YFSETQ. CDR3 length: 14 amino acids. CDR3 residues: CASSLALAAEQQFF. Together with reference TRBV5-1 and TRBJ2-1, the CDR3 gives the full variable domain: KAGVTQTPRYLIKTRGQQVTLSCSPISGHRSVSWYQQTPGQGLQFLFEYFSETQRNKGNFPGRFSGRQFSNSRSEMNVSTLELGDSALYLCASSLALAAEQQFFGPGTRLTVL.

This chain connects TRBV10-3 to TRBJ1-1. Germline-derived CDR1 and CDR2 are ENHRY and SYGVKD. CDR3 length equals 13 residues. The CDR3 here is CAITFGMDTEAFF.

The chain joins TRBV20-1 to TRBJ2-1. The CDR3 runs 13 residues. The germline V gene encodes CDR1 DFQATT and CDR2 SNEGSKA (reference sequence). CDR3 loop: CSATGGSYNEQFF.

This chain links TRBV20-1 with TRBJ2-5; lacking DNA, the TRBD1 call made by TCRdb goes unchecked. Per germline, CDR1 DFQATT and CDR2 SNEGSKA (reference sequence). The CDR3 is made up of 13 amino acids. The CDR3 sequence is CSALAGAGETQYF.

The chain employs TRBV20-1 and TRBJ2-1; the D call from TCRdb, TRBD2, cannot be confirmed without DNA. CDR1 is DFQATT, CDR2 SNEGSKA, per germline (reference sequence). The CDR3 has 17 residues. CDR3 residues: CSARANYLAGGQNEQFF.

The genes are TRBV20-1 and TRBJ2-3; TCRdb outputs TRBD2, but without DNA this stays unchecked. CDR1 DFQATT and CDR2 SNEGSKA come from the germline V gene (reference sequence). There are 13 residues in the CDR3. The CDR3 sequence: CSAPVPGTDTQYF.

The chain joins TRBV4-1 to TRBJ1-3; TCRdb proposes TRBD1, but this gene call is untestable without DNA. The CDR3 spans 15 residues. Germline CDR1 MGHRA, CDR2 YSYEKL. CDR3 sequence reads: CASSHPTGARNTIYF.

The chain uses TRBV28 and TRBJ2-3; there is no DNA to check the TCRdb D call of TRBD2. The CDR3 extends over 15 amino acids. Germline-derived CDR1 and CDR2 are MDHEN and SYDVKM. CDR3 sequence reads: CASSATSGPPDTQYF.

The chain carries TRBV7-3 and TRBJ2-5; TCRdb selects TRBD1, and the lack of DNA leaves this call unchecked. The CDR3 runs to 13 residues. The germline gives CDR1 SGHTA, CDR2 FQGTGA. The chain's CDR3 is CASSPPGEVTQYF.

CDR3 protein: CASSLGRISYNEQFF. This rearrangement joins TRBV11-2 to TRBJ2-1. This CDR3 is built from 15 residues. CDR1 and CDR2 (germline): SGHAT, FQNNGV.